This TCR beta chain came from a study of CD8 T cells in Susac syndrome. With random hexamers, reverse transcription was performed on about 0.5 to 1 ug of RNA. Using its own MiXCR run on the immunoSEQ multiplex PCR reads, TCRdb lists one record per CDR3 protein. This sample has 150,000 to 200,000 distinct CDR3 sequences, with 90% to 95% found just once. This CDR3 region has 11 residues. Trimming removed 7 bases at V and 4 bases at J, with 10 bases between. In germline, CDR1 is DFQATT, CDR2 SNEGSKA (reference sequence). The receptor comes from a human donor with Susac syndrome. This rearrangement joins TRBV20-1 to TRBJ1-1; D might be TRBD1 (5 bases). The sequenced material came from CD4+ T cells from PBMCs. CDR3 sequence (DNA): TGCAGTGGGCAGGGTATCACTGAAGCTTTCTTT. Its translation: CSGQGITEAFF.